The following is a TCR beta chain sequence with its context. The data belong to a study of blood T cell repertoires in COVID-19. Participants spanned ages roughly 18 to 90 years and resided in about two dozen US areas. Authors' analysis steps: It was from reference gene primer amplification that nucleated cell counts were estimated. Clones were read by immunoSEQ multiplex PCR, and TCRdb kept only the in-frame ones, dropping some. The DNA gave D and trimming, while V, J and clone size come from that table. The data show approximately 440,000 clones, with about nine tenths seen just once and 0.65% to 0.9% held by the top ten. The CDR3 consists of 15 residues. V shed 5 bases and J 6 bases; nucleotides not matched to a gene: 10. In germline, CDR1 is SGHNT, CDR2 YENEEA.

The sequencing input was PBMCs or T cells enriched from blood (not recorded which). V usage is TRBV11-3 and J usage is TRBJ1-5, with 7 nucleotides matching TRBD1. The sequence was collected from a woman between 18 and 30 years old who had recovered from COVID-19. CDR3 in DNA: TGTGCCAGCAGCCAATCAACGACAGGGTGTCAGCCCCAGCATTTT. It translates to CASSQSTTGCQPQHF.